Presented here are 18 T cell receptor beta chains from one specimen sequenced in a study of CD8+CD57+ T cells in acquired aplastic anemia (dated by TCRdb to the late 2010s). The sequencer was an Illumina HiSeq 2000. Profiling of TCR beta VDJ combinations and CDR3 sequences used genomic DNA as the template. TCRdb reanalyzed the raw reads on its own, using fastp at Q25 for trimming and MiXCR for clone calling, and kept in-frame beta chains. A single entry per CDR3 protein holds the most common genes and DNA from its merged rows. This sample gives 310,000 or so distinct CDR3 sequences in total; roughly 53% of them show up just once. The ten largest clones add up to roughly 1.2% of the sample. Patients chosen for sequencing had shown expansion of CD8+CD57+ cells by flow cytometry. Material for sequencing was sorted CD4+, CD8+, or CD8+CD57+ T cells (not recorded which) from PBMCs. The receptors were gathered from a human donor with aplastic anemia.

J is TRBJ1-4 and V is TRBV7-8, with D perhaps matching TRBD1 (5 bases). CDR3 length equals 15 residues. Deletions cut 1 base from V and 7 bases from J, with 13 bases between. Germline lookup yields CDR1 SGHVS and CDR2 FQNEAQ. CDR3 protein: CASSLVAEGSEKLFF. The CDR3 DNA reads as TGTGCCAGCAGCTTAGTAGCGGAGGGGAGTGAAAAACTGTTTTTT.

This chain joins TRBV12-3 or TRBV12-4 and TRBJ2-3; 7 bases line up with TRBD2. The V segment lost 6 bases and the J segment 2 bases; nucleotides outside the gene matches: 8. This CDR3 has 15 amino acids. The CDR3 nucleotides read TGTGCCAGCAGCGGGGGTGCGGGAGCCACAGATACGCAGTATTTT. This translates into CASSGGAGATDTQYF.

The rearrangement joins TRBV15 to TRBJ1-2; a possible D gene is TRBD1 (5 bases). This CDR3 region has 14 residues. V lost 5 bases and J lost 8, with 18 bases in between. The germline CDR1 and CDR2 sequences are LNHNV and YYDKDF (reference sequence). CDR3 in amino acids: CATSDHGRGSGYTF. The CDR3, as DNA: TGTGCCACCAGCGATCACGGAAGGGGCTCAGGCTACACCTTC.

Turning to this clonotype: A much larger clone lies one base from this, so it may be a read error. Since the CDR3 does not end with the conserved phenylalanine or tryptophan, this likely comes from a read error. The V gene is TRBV28, the J gene TRBJ1-2; a possible D gene is TRBD1 (5 bases). Trimming cost V 4 bases and J 3 bases, with 9 bases left between them. The CDR3 runs 13 residues. CDR1 and CDR2 (germline): MDHEN, SYDVKM. CDR3 protein: CASSSGTYYGYTL. The CDR3 coding sequence is TGTGCCAGCAGTTCCGGGACTTACTATGGCTACACCCTC.

The chain joins TRBV9 to TRBJ2-7; 8 bases line up with TRBD1. This CDR3 contains 14 residues. Germline lookup yields CDR1 SGDLS and CDR2 YYNGEE. After removal of 0 bases from V and 5 bases from J, the junction contained 4 bases not matched to a gene. The CDR3 nucleotides read TGTGCCAGCAGCGTAGTATCGACAGGGGACGAGCAGTACTTC. Encoded protein: CASSVVSTGDEQYF.

This clonotype is a singleton in its sample. The chain links TRBV2 to TRBJ2-5, with D perhaps TRBD1 (5 bases). V lost 2 bases and J 7 bases, leaving 14 bases between the germline ends. This CDR3 is built from 14 residues. CDR1 and CDR2 from the germline V gene are SNHLY and FYNNEI. The CDR3 region has the DNA TGTGCCAGCAGTGAATCGCAGGGCTCGGGGACCCAGTACTTC. Translation gives CASSESQGSGTQYF.

The chain recombines TRBV7-2 with TRBJ1-6, with D possibly being TRBD1 (5 bases). Germline V gene sequence: CDR1 SGHTA, CDR2 FQGNSA. This CDR3 contains 12 residues. V dropped 2 bases and J dropped 10 bases, with 6 bases sitting between them. In DNA, the CDR3 is TGTGCCAGCAGCTTACAGGGCTCACCCCTCCACTTT. It codes for CASSLQGSPLHF. The variable domain in full, with the rest retrieved from reference TRBV7-2 and TRBJ1-6, is GAGVSQSPSNKVTEKGKDVELRCDPISGHTALYWYRQSLGQGLEFLIYFQGNSAPDKSGLPSDRFSAERTGGSVSTLTIQRTQQEDSAVYLCASSLQGSPLHFGNGTRLTVT.

The genes are TRBV19 and TRBJ2-7, with 10 bases identical to TRBD1. The germline CDR1 and CDR2 sequences are LNHDA and SQIVND (reference sequence). The junction had 6 bases not matched to a gene; V was cut back by 8 bases and J by 2 bases. This CDR3 contains 14 residues. CDR3 protein: CASGGGQGPYEQYF. The CDR3 DNA follows: TGTGCCAGTGGGGGGGGACAGGGGCCCTACGAGCAGTACTTC.

This clonotype was seen a few times. This chain joins TRBV2 and TRBJ2-2, with D possibly matching TRBD1 (5 bases). Germline-derived CDR1 and CDR2 are SNHLY and FYNNEI. The ends were cut back, 9 bases at V and 5 bases at J, with 16 bases in the middle. The CDR3 covers 14 residues. CDR3 sequence: CARGTTVRTGELFF. The DNA for the CDR3 is TGTGCCAGGGGCACGACAGTACGGACCGGGGAGCTGTTTTTT.

The V call is TRBV25-1, the J call TRBJ2-1, with D perhaps TRBD1 or TRBD2 (5 bases each). Germline values: CDR1 MGHDK, CDR2 SYGVNS. The CDR3 extends over 13 amino acids. The V and J ends lost 8 bases and 1 base respectively, with 9 bases between them. In nucleotides, the CDR3 is TGTGCCAGCGGGGGAATATCCTACAATGAGCAGTTCTTC. Amino acids: CASGGISYNEQFF.

This clonotype was counted only a few times. A much bigger clone sits one base away, suggesting this may be a read error. This chain links TRBV20-1 with TRBJ2-1; TRBD2 agrees at 9 bases. CDR3 length equals 15 residues. Germline V gives CDR1 DFQATT, CDR2 SNEGSKA (reference sequence). The CDR3, as DNA: TGCAGTGCTAGAGAGGGACTAGCTTTCTACAATGAGCAGTCCTTC. Residues: CSAREGLAFYNEQSF.

As regards this clonotype: The junction departs from germline at one end; a sequencing error may be responsible. The chain has TRBV10-2 and TRBJ2-1; 12 nucleotides match TRBD2. The germline gives CDR1 WSHSY, CDR2 SAAADI. The CDR3 loop spans 15 amino acids. The CDR3 region has the DNA TGTGCCAGCAGTGCGGGACTAGCGGGTTACAATGAGCAGTTCTTC. It yields the protein CASSAGLAGYNEQFF.

The V call is TRBV5-8, the J call TRBJ1-4, with TRBD1 as a possible D gene (6 bases). This CDR3 has 15 residues. Germline V CDR1 and CDR2: SGHTS, YDEGEE. Trimming cost V 4 bases and J 3 bases, with 13 bases left between them. As DNA, the CDR3 is TGTGCCAGCAGCCCAGGGGACAAAGCTAATGAAAAACTGTTTTTT. Amino acids: CASSPGDKANEKLFF.

This clonotype was seen a handful of times. V gene TRBV7-2 combines with J gene TRBJ1-2; D gene ambiguous. V was trimmed by 5 bases and J by 7 bases, leaving 23 bases between them. The CDR3 length is 16 residues. Germline CDR1 SGHTA, CDR2 FQGNSA. The CDR3 nucleotides are TGTGCCAGCAGCACCTATACCCGGGCCGAATATGGTGGCTACACCTTC. Protein: CASSTYTRAEYGGYTF.

J is TRBJ2-7 and V is TRBV9, with D perhaps TRBD1 or TRBD2 (5 bases each). Germline V CDR1 and CDR2: SGDLS, YYNGEE. The CDR3 consists of 15 residues. V was trimmed by 3 bases and J by 2 bases, leaving 15 bases between them. DNA for the CDR3: TGTGCCAGCAGCGAGAGGGTTGCAGGGACCTACGAGCAGTACTTC. Encoded protein: CASSERVAGTYEQYF.

V usage is TRBV20-1 and J usage is TRBJ2-5; 7 nucleotides match TRBD2. This CDR3 contains 12 residues. With V trimmed by 3 bases and J by 5 bases, 3 bases remained unmatched. CDR1 and CDR2 from the germline V gene are DFQATT and SNEGSKA (reference sequence). The CDR3 DNA follows: TGCAGTGCTAGTGAACTAGCGGAGACCCAGTACTTC. Protein product: CSASELAETQYF.

There are a few counts of this clonotype. A much more abundant neighbour one base away suggests this may be a read error. The CDR3 carries no conserved terminal phenylalanine or tryptophan, so it likely arises from a read error. The chain uses TRBV12-3 or TRBV12-4 and TRBJ1-1; D gene uncertain. Trimming stripped 5 bases from V and 0 bases from J, with 10 bases between. CDR3 length: 14 residues. The CDR3 region is CASSHPAMNTEAFL. The CDR3 bases are TGTGCCAGCAGTCACCCGGCCATGAACACTGAAGCTTTCCTT.

This clonotype was counted a single time. J is TRBJ2-5 and V is TRBV29-1, with D possibly TRBD2 on 5 matching bases. The V end was cut by 4 bases, the J end by 5 bases, with 14 bases between. This CDR3 contains 13 residues. The germline V gene encodes CDR1 SQVTM and CDR2 ANQGSEA. The CDR3 here is CSVVSVRGETQYF. Here the CDR3 DNA reads TGCAGCGTTGTTTCGGTGCGAGGGGAGACCCAGTACTTC.